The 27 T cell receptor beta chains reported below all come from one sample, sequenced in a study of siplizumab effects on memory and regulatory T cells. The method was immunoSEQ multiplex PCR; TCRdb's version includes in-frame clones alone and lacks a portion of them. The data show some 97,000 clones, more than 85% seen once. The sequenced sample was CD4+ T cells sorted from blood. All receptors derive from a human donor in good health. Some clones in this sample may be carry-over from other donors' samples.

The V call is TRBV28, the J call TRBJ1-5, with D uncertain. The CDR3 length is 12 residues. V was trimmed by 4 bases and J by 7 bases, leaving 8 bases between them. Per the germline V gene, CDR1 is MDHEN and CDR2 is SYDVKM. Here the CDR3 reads CASSSIWQPQHF. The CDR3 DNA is TGTGCCAGCAGTTCGATATGGCAGCCCCAGCATTTT.

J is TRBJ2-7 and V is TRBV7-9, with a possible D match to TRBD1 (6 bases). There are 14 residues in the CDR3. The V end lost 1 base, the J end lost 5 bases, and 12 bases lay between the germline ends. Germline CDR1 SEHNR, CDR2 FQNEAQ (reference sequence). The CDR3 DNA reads TGTGCCAGCAGCTTAGTAGGGACAAATAACGAGCAGTACTTC. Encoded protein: CASSLVGTNNEQYF.

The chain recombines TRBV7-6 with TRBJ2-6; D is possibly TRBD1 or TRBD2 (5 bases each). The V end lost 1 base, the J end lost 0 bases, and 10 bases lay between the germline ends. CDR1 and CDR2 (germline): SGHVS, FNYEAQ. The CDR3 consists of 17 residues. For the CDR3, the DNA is TGTGCCAGCAGCTTAGGAGGGGTATTCTCTGGGGCCAACGTCCTGACTTTC. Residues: CASSLGGVFSGANVLTF.

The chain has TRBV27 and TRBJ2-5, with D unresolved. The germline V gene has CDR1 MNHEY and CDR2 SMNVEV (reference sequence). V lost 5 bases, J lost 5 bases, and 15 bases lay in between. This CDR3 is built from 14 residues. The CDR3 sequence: CASSPAPSRETQYF. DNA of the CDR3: TGTGCCAGCAGTCCAGCCCCCTCCAGGGAGACCCAGTACTTC.

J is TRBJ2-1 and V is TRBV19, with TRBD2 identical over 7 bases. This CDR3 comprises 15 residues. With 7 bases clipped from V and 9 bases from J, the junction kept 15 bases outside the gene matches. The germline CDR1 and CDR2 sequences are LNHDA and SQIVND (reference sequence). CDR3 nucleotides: TGTGCCAGTAAAGTAGGACGCCATGGGGGGGGTGAGCAGTTCTTC. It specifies CASKVGRHGGGEQFF.

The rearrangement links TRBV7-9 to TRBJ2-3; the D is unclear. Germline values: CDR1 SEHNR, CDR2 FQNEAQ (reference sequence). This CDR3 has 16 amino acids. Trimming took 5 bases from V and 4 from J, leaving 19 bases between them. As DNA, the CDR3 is TGTGCCAGCAGCCCAATAATCGGAGAAAGAGCAGATACGCAGTATTTT. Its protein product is CASSPIIGERADTQYF.

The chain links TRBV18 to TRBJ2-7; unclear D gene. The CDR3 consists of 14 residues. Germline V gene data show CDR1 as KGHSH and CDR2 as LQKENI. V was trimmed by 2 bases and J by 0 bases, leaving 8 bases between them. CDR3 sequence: CASSPGQPSYEQYF. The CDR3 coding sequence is TGTGCCAGCTCACCAGGGCAGCCCTCCTACGAGCAGTACTTC.

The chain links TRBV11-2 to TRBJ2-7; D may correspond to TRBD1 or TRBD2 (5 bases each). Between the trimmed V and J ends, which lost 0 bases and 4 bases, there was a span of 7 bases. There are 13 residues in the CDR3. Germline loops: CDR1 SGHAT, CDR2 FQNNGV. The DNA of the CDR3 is TGTGCCAGCAGCTTAGACAGGGAGTACGAGCAGTACTTC. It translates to CASSLDREYEQYF.

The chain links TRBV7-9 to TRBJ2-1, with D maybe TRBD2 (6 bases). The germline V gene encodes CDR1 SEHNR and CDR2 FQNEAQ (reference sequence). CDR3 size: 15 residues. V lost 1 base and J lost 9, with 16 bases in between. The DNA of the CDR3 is TGTGCCAGCAGCTTAGAATTCGGCGGGACTGGTGAGCAGTTCTTC. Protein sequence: CASSLEFGGTGEQFF.

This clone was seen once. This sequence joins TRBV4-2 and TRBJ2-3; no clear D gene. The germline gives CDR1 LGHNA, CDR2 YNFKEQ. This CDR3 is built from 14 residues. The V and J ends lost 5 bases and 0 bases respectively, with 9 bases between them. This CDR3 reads CASSSGASTDTQYF. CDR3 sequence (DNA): TGTGCCAGCAGCTCAGGCGCTAGCACAGATACGCAGTATTTT.

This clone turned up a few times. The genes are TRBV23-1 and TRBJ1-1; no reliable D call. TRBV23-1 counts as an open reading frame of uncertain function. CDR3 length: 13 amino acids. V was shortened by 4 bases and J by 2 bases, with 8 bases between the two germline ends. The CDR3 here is CASSPSLNTEAFF. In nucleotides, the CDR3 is TGCGCCAGCAGTCCCTCATTAAACACTGAAGCTTTCTTT.

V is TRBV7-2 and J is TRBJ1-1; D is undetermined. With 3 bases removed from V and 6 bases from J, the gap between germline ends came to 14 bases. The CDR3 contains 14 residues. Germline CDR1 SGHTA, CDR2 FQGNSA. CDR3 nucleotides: TGTGCCAGCAGCTTGCCCCCAGGAGGATCTGAAGCTTTCTTT. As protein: CASSLPPGGSEAFF. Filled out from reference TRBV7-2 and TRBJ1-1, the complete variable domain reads GAGVSQSPSNKVTEKGKDVELRCDPISGHTALYWYRQSLGQGLEFLIYFQGNSAPDKSGLPSDRFSAERTGGSVSTLTIQRTQQEDSAVYLCASSLPPGGSEAFFGQGTRLTVV.

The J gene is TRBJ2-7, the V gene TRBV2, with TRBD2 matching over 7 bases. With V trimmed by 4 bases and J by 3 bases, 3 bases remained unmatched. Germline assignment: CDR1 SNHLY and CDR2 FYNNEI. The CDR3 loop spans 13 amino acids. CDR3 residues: CASSVERDYEQYF. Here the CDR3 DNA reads TGTGCCAGCAGTGTCGAGCGGGACTACGAGCAGTACTTC.

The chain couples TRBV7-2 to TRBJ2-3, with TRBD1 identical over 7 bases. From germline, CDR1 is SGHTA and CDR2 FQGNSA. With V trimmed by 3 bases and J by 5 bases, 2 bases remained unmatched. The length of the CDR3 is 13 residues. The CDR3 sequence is CASSFRQGDTQYF. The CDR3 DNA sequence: TGTGCCAGCAGCTTCCGACAGGGAGATACGCAGTATTTT. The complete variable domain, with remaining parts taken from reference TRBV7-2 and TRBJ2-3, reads GAGVSQSPSNKVTEKGKDVELRCDPISGHTALYWYRQSLGQGLEFLIYFQGNSAPDKSGLPSDRFSAERTGGSVSTLTIQRTQQEDSAVYLCASSFRQGDTQYFGPGTRLTVL.

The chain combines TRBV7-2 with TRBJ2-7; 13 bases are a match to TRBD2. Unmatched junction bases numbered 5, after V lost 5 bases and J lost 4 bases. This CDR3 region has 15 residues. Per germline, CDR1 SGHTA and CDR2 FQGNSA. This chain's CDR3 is CASSLRTSGRYEQYF. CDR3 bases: TGTGCCAGCAGCCTGCGGACTAGCGGGAGATACGAGCAGTACTTC.

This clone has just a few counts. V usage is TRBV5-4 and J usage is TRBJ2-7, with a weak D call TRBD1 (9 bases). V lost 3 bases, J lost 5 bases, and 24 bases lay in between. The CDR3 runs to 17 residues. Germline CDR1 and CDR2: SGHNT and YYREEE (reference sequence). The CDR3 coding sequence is TGTGCCAGCAGCTCCCGGGGGGGGAGGGACAGGGATGACGAGCAGTACTTC. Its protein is CASSSRGGRDRDDEQYF.

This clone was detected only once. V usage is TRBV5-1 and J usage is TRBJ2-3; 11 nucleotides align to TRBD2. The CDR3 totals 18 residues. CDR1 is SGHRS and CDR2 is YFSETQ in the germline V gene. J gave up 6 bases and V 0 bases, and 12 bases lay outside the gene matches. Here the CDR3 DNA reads TGCGCCAGCAGCTTGGCCATAGCGGGAGGGGGTCGCAGGGATACGCAGTATTTT. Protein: CASSLAIAGGGRRDTQYF.

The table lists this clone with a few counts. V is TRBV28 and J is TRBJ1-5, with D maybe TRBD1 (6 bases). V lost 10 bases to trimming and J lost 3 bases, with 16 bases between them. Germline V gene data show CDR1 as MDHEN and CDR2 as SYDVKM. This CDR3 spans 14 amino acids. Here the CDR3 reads CAISDRFNNQPQHF. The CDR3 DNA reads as TGTGCCATCTCCGACAGGTTTAACAATCAGCCCCAGCATTTT.

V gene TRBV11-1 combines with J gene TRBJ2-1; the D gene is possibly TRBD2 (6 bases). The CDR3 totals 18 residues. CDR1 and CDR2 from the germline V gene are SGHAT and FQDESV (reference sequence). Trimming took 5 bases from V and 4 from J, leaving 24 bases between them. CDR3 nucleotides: TGTGCCAGCAGCCCCAGTTTGCTAGCGAGACTGTTGTACAATGAGCAGTTCTTC. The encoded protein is CASSPSLLARLLYNEQFF.

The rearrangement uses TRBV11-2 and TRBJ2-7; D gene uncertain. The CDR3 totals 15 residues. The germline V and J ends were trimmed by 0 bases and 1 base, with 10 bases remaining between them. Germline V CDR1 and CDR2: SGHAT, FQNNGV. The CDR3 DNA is TGTGCCAGCAGCTTAGATGGATCCTTTTCCTACGAGCAGTACTTC. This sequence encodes CASSLDGSFSYEQYF.

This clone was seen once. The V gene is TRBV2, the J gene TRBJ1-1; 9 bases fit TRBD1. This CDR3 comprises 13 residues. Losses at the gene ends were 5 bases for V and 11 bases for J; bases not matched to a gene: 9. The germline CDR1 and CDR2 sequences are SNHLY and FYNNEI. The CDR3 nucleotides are TGTGCCAGCAGTCAGGGACAGGGTCTTTTGGCTTTCTTT. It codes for CASSQGQGLLAFF.

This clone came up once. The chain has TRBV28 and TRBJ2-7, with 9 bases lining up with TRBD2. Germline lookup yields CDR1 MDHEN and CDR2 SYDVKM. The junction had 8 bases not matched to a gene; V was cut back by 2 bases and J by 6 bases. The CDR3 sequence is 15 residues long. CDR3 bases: TGTGCCAGCAGTTTAAGGACTAGCGTGGGCGCCGAGCAGTACTTC. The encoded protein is CASSLRTSVGAEQYF.

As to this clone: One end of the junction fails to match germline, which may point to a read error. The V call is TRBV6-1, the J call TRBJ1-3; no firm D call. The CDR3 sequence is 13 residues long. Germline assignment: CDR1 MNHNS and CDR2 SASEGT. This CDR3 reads CASLLLSGNTVYF. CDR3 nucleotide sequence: TGTGCCAGCCTACTACTCTCTGGAAACACCGTATATTTT.

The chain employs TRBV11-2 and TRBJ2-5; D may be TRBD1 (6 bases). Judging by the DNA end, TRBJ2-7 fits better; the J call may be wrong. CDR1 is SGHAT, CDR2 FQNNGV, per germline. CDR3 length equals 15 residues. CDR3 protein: CASRHSGTPSGEQYF. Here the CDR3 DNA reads TGTGCCAGCAGACACTCCGGGACACCCTCTGGCGAGCAGTACTTC.

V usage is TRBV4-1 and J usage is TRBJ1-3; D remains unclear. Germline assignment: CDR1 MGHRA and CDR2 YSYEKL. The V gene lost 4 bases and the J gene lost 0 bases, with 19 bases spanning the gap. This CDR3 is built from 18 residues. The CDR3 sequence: CASSRPVDRQSSGNTIYF. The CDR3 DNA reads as TGCGCCAGCAGCCGCCCGGTTGATCGGCAGAGCTCTGGAAACACCATATATTTT.

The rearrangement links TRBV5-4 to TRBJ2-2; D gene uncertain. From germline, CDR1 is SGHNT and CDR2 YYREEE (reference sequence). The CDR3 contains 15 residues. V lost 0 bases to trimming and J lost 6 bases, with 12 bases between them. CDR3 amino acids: CASSLGQANPGELFF. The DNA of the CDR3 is TGTGCCAGCAGCTTGGGGCAGGCAAATCCCGGGGAGCTGTTTTTT.

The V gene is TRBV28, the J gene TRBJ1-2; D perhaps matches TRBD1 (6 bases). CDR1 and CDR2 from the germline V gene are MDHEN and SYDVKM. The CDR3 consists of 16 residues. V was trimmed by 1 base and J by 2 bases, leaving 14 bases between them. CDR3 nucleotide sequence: TGTGCCAGCAGTTTATCCGAGGGGGTTTCGAACTATGGCTACACCTTC. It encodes CASSLSEGVSNYGYTF.